The entry that follows covers one T cell receptor beta chain sequence. Blood libraries mostly used around 510 ng genomic DNA, six replicates each. Some clones are missing from TCRdb's copy, which holds only in-frame ones; the method was immunoSEQ multiplex PCR. The table has 14,000 or so clones, more than 65% seen once. This record comes from a study of neoadjuvant anti-PD-1 for oral cavity cancer. Across the whole study: Most patients had three to four biweekly doses of 3 mg/kg nivolumab before resection.

Described time point: after neoadjuvant nivolumab, at surgical resection. Analysis of PBMCs was direct, with no culture step. Sequences were derived from PBMCs, sampled after nivolumab (anti-PD-1) treatment. This sequence was found in a person aged 35 to 85 with oral cavity squamous cell carcinoma.

CDR3 residues: CASSFTSGGTDTQYF. CDR3 sequence (DNA): TGCGCCAGCAGCTTTACTAGCGGGGGCACAGATACGCAGTATTTT. The gene calls are TRBV5-1 and TRBJ2-3; 10 bases are a match to TRBD2. The germline gives CDR1 SGHRS, CDR2 YFSETQ. J lost 1 base, V lost 2 bases, and 1 base had no gene match. The length of the CDR3 is 15 residues.